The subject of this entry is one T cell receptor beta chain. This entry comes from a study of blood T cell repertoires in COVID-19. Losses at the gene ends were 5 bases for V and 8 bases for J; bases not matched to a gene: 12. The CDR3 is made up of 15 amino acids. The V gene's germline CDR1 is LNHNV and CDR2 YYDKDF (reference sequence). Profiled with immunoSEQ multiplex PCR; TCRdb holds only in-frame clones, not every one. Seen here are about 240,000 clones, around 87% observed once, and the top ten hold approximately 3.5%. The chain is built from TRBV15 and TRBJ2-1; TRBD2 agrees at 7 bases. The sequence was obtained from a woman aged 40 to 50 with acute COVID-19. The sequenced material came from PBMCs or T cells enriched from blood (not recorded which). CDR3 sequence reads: CATSPGLGLGHEQFF. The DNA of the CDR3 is TGTGCCACCAGCCCCGGACTAGGGCTAGGGCATGAGCAGTTCTTC.